The clone carrying this T cell receptor (beta chain) was recorded once. The source of the sample is a study of control samples from healthy donors and cancer patients. Repertoires were generated with immunoSEQ multiplex PCR, while TCRdb's copy carries only in-frame clones and drops some. This sample has 100,000 to 150,000 clones; 92% occur once, and the top ten carry 4.5% to 7%. V dropped 2 bases and J dropped 7 bases, with 18 bases sitting between them. Germline assignment: CDR1 MNHNY and CDR2 SVGAGI (reference sequence). This CDR3 has 16 residues. The chain combines TRBV6-6 with TRBJ1-5, with D tentatively TRBD1 (6 bases). This receptor was obtained from a man aged 18 to 29 in good health. The sequencing input was blood. The CDR3 protein is CASSYHSGAVGQPQHF. CDR3 nucleotides: TGTGCCAGCAGTTACCACTCGGGGGCCGTAGGGCAGCCCCAGCATTTT.